The source of this TCR beta chain is a study of blood T cells in healthy people across ages. PCR was performed a second time for about 7 to 12 cycles using a sample-barcoded 5' primer and a J-beta primer mix. Each of the cDNA molecules was tagged by a template-switch adaptor with 12 random nucleotides. Researchers report that each sample yielded at least 2.5 million CDR3-containing paired-end reads. TCRdb reprocessed the 5' RACE reads via MiXCR and lists one record per CDR3 protein. This table holds approximately 850,000 distinct CDR3 sequences, nearly 60% found once. Germline values: CDR1 MNHEY, CDR2 SVGAGI. The CDR3 spans 14 residues. The V end lost 2 bases, the J end lost 4 bases, and 10 bases lay between the germline ends. Collection of about 9.4 milliliters of peripheral blood was performed for each donor. Isolation of PBMCs gave at least 6 million cells per sample.

Input material: blood. The chain joins TRBV6-5 to TRBJ2-3; D unclear. The receptor's source is a man aged 25-45 years in good health. CDR3: CASSYIDPPDTQYF. For the CDR3, the DNA is TGTGCCAGCAGTTACATCGATCCCCCAGATACGCAGTATTTT.